This T cell receptor (beta chain) is drawn from a study of blood T cell repertoires in COVID-19 (dated by TCRdb to the early 2020s). Background on the whole study: Samples covering the acute and convalescent phases of COVID-19 were provided by collaborators in the United States, Italy and Spain. The dataset comprised deeply sampled blood TCRbeta repertoires from subjects exposed to, actively infected with, or recovered from COVID-19. Samples were obtained from the ongoing ImmuneRACE study (first 160 participants) and from over 1,000 subjects provided by 6 global collaborators. A de-identified subject ID, COVID-19 status, age in years and sex were almost always included in the sample metadata. The repertoires were released in a freely available public database meant as a resource for research on the immune response to SARS-CoV-2. The prospective study material was composed of cDNA or gDNA derived from T cells, B-cell-depleted T cells, or PBMCs. Where available, HLA class I and class II types were obtained from metadata supplied by the sample provider rather than from assay-based typing. General conclusions and limits of the study: Clinical and demographic metadata were provided uncurated, with the amount varying by source and participant.

TCRbeta CDR3 regions were amplified from genomic DNA by means of the immunoSEQ Assay, a bias-controlled multiplex PCR. As for how the authors treated the data: The number of nucleated cells in each sample was estimated from the amplification of reference gene primers within the assay. To quantify the absolute abundance of each unique TCRbeta CDR3 rearrangement, sequence reads were collapsed and filtered. For each sample, productive Simpson clonality was calculated by taking the square root of Simpson's diversity index across productive rearrangements. Drawn from immuneACCESS, this table holds only the in-frame rearrangements with V and J called that TCRdb kept. Clones are partly lost; checked studies trace under half to an unresolved V gene and leave the rest unexplained. V and J calls and clone size are copied from that table; D and trimming were computed from the DNA. The sample profile shows about 210,000 clones; 84% of them were found once. Together, the top ten hold approximately 8.1% of the sample.

With respect to this clone: The antigen this receptor binds is unknown. There are no base qualities to consult, and no much larger clone falls within one base.

The collaborating institutions used their own protocols to collect whole blood in K2EDTA tubes. For TCRbeta analysis, collaborators shipped samples in one of three forms: frozen whole blood, isolated PBMCs, or DNA extracted from either of those sample types. A distance of 7 bases separates the germline ends of V and J, which lose 0 bases and 4 bases respectively. The CDR3 covers 13 residues, taking in both the cysteine and the phenylalanine. Only CDR3 DNA is held: 39 bases, read in frame from base 1. Via the germline V gene, CDR1 is SGHRS and CDR2 YFSETQ. This TCR was recovered from a woman between 50 and 59 years old with active or convalescent COVID-19. The V and J genes are TRBV5-1 and TRBJ1-2, with TRBD1 as a weak D call on 5 bases. Sample: peripheral blood. The DNA sequence follows: TGCGCCAGCAGCTTGGGGACAACCTATGGCTACACCTTC. This gives the protein CASSLGTTYGYTF. The variable domain in full, with residues beyond the CDR3 obtained from the reference TRBV5-1 and TRBJ1-2 genes, is KAGVTQTPRYLIKTRGQQVTLSCSPISGHRSVSWYQQTPGQGLQFLFEYFSETQRNKGNFPGRFSGRQFSNSRSEMNVSTLELGDSALYLCASSLGTTYGYTFGSGTRLTVV.